Listed below are T cell receptor beta chains from one sample, sequenced in a study of blood T cells in healthy people across ages. MiXCR, run by TCRdb on the 5' RACE reads, gives a single entry per CDR3 protein. The sample lists 800,000 to 1,300,000 distinct CDR3 sequences, approximately 26% occurring once. The data were also submitted as part of a second study, on T cells of mothers and their children.

Input material: blood. The receptors originated from a girl aged 2 to 10 in good health. Both conserved end residues are part of each CDR3. A D gene is named only where the DNA matches it firmly. The size of a clone is reported for some rows only, either as once, few or many, or as a class for expanded clones.

v_gene	j_gene	abundance	d_gene	CDR3aa	CDR3nt
TRBV5-6	TRBJ2-7	few	-	CASSFSGRLRDSYEQYF	TGTGCCAGCAGCTTCTCAGGCCGGCTCAGGGACTCCTACGAGCAGTACTTC
TRBV4-3	TRBJ1-4	-	-	CASSQDRRGGQELFF	TGCGCCAGCAGCCAAGATAGGAGGGGCGGGCAGGAACTGTTTTTT
TRBV6-5	TRBJ2-3	few	TRBD2	CASRRTSGSTNTQYF	TGTGCCAGCAGGCGTACTAGCGGGAGTACTAATACGCAGTATTTT
TRBV7-9	TRBJ2-4	-	-	CASSLDPTGINIQYF	TGTGCCAGCAGCTTAGACCCGACAGGAATAAACATTCAGTACTTC
TRBV11-2	TRBJ2-1	few	-	CASSLMFGGSYNEQFF	TGTGCCAGCAGCTTAATGTTTGGGGGCTCCTACAATGAGCAGTTCTTC
TRBV29-1	TRBJ2-1	few	TRBD2	CSVDGAGSYNEQFF	TGCAGCGTCGATGGAGCGGGAAGCTACAATGAGCAGTTCTTC
TRBV10-2	TRBJ2-5	-	-	CASSDGGVGETQYF	TGCGCCAGCAGTGACGGCGGAGTGGGGGAGACCCAGTACTTC
TRBV4-3	TRBJ2-2	-	TRBD2	CASSQDTLAGGPTGELFF	TGCGCCAGCAGCCAAGATACCCTAGCGGGGGGGCCGACCGGGGAGCTGTTTTTT
TRBV6-2/TRBV6-3	TRBJ1-1	-	-	CASSYDGGWTEAFF	TGTGCCAGCAGTTATGACGGAGGGTGGACTGAAGCTTTCTTT
TRBV5-1	TRBJ2-7	-	TRBD2	CASDLAGDYEQYF	TGCGCCAGCGACCTAGCGGGAGACTACGAGCAGTACTTC
TRBV6-2/TRBV6-3	TRBJ2-1	-	TRBD2	CASISPIAGGLYNEQFF	TGTGCCAGCATCTCGCCCATTGCGGGGGGACTTTACAATGAGCAGTTCTTC
TRBV4-3	TRBJ2-7	few	-	CASSHQTSSYEQYF	TGCGCCAGCAGCCACCAGACAAGCTCCTACGAGCAGTACTTC
TRBV20-1	TRBJ2-4	few	-	CSARESIAKNIQYF	TGCAGTGCTAGAGAGTCTATAGCCAAAAACATTCAGTACTTC
TRBV10-3	TRBJ2-5	-	TRBD1	CAISDPPGTGSEETQYF	TGTGCCATCAGTGACCCTCCGGGGACAGGGTCGGAAGAGACCCAGTACTTC
TRBV5-1	TRBJ1-2	-	-	CASNQGTRPMDGYTF	TGCGCCAGCAACCAGGGCACCAGACCCATGGATGGCTACACCTTC
TRBV19	TRBJ2-1	few	-	CASSIVTRPNEQFF	TGTGCCAGTAGTATAGTTACTAGGCCCAATGAGCAGTTCTTC
TRBV7-6	TRBJ2-1	once	-	CASRRDHYNEQFF	TGTGCCAGCAGGAGGGACCACTACAATGAGCAGTTCTTC
TRBV20-1	TRBJ2-1	few	TRBD2	CSARRAGGIYNEQFF	TGCAGTGCTAGAAGGGCGGGAGGGATCTACAATGAGCAGTTCTTC
TRBV7-2	TRBJ2-5	-	TRBD2	CASSLGLAGGPQETQYF	TGTGCCAGCAGCCTGGGACTAGCGGGGGGACCGCAAGAGACCCAGTACTTC
TRBV13	TRBJ2-2	-	TRBD1	CASSPWDRDTGELFF	TGTGCCAGCAGCCCCTGGGACAGGGACACCGGGGAGCTGTTTTTT
TRBV12-5	TRBJ1-2	-	-	CASGLSRDNLYGYTF	TGTGCTAGTGGTTTGTCCCGGGACAACCTCTATGGCTACACCTTC
TRBV6-1	TRBJ2-1	-	-	CASTSEGKETYNEQFF	TGTGCCAGCACCTCGGAGGGAAAGGAGACCTACAATGAGCAGTTCTTC
TRBV3-1	TRBJ1-2	-	TRBD1	CASSQDVGRGRGYGYTF	TGTGCCAGCAGCCAAGATGTGGGGAGGGGGCGCGGCTATGGCTACACCTTC
TRBV20-1	TRBJ2-7	-	-	CSARQSSTSFSYEQYF	TGCAGTGCTAGACAGTCCTCGACTTCCTTCTCCTACGAGCAGTACTTC
TRBV29-1	TRBJ2-1	few	-	CSVEPAVGEGQRNEQFF	TGCAGCGTTGAACCGGCGGTCGGTGAGGGGCAGCGCAATGAGCAGTTCTTC
TRBV18	TRBJ1-4	-	TRBD1	CASSPTGQGINEKLFF	TGTGCCAGCTCACCGACTGGACAGGGAATTAATGAAAAACTGTTTTTT
TRBV7-2	TRBJ1-3	few	TRBD1	CASSLGIGQDPGNTIYF	TGTGCCAGCAGCTTAGGGATAGGACAGGATCCTGGAAACACCATATATTTT
TRBV15	TRBJ1-2	few	-	CATSRDLGEQVGGYTF	TGTGCCACCAGCAGAGATCTGGGGGAACAGGTTGGCGGCTACACCTTC
TRBV12-3/TRBV12-4	TRBJ2-7	few	-	CASSLGSLGEQYF	TGTGCCAGCAGCCTTGGAAGCTTGGGCGAGCAGTACTTC
TRBV28	TRBJ1-5	few	-	CASRVDGLNQPQHF	TGTGCCAGCAGGGTGGACGGCTTAAATCAGCCCCAGCATTTT
TRBV9	TRBJ2-7	-	-	CASSGPNRGGEQYF	TGTGCCAGCAGCGGACCAAACCGAGGAGGAGAGCAGTACTTC
TRBV29-1	TRBJ2-1	few	-	CSGGFWGPSSYNEQFF	TGCAGCGGGGGTTTTTGGGGGCCGTCTTCTTACAATGAGCAGTTCTTC
TRBV29-1	TRBJ2-1	few	TRBD2	CSVEDRGAGVIYNEQFF	TGCAGCGTTGAAGATCGTGGCGCGGGAGTTATCTACAATGAGCAGTTCTTC
TRBV20-1	TRBJ2-1	few	-	CSARVGSSYNEQFF	TGCAGTGCTAGAGTCGGTAGCTCCTACAATGAGCAGTTCTTC
TRBV7-9	TRBJ2-5	-	TRBD1	CASTETGTEGQETQYF	TGTGCCAGCACCGAAACCGGGACAGAAGGACAAGAGACCCAGTACTTC
TRBV12-5	TRBJ2-3	-	-	CASGFAGTPHTDTQYF	TGTGCTAGTGGTTTCGCCGGGACACCCCACACAGATACGCAGTATTTT
TRBV10-3	TRBJ2-3	few	TRBD2	CATYFGLAGTDTQYF	TGTGCCACCTACTTTGGACTAGCGGGCACAGATACGCAGTATTTT
TRBV4-3	TRBJ2-1	few	TRBD1	CASSQGTGTVHNEQFF	TGCGCCAGCAGCCAAGGCACCGGGACAGTACACAATGAGCAGTTCTTC
TRBV7-2	TRBJ2-1	few	-	CASSLDSLAREQFF	TGTGCCAGCAGCTTAGATTCTCTAGCGCGGGAGCAGTTCTTC
TRBV28	TRBJ1-2	-	-	CASSFAGISNYGYTF	TGTGCCAGCAGTTTCGCTGGTATTTCCAACTATGGCTACACCTTC
TRBV20-1	TRBJ1-1	-	-	CSARESGRVNTEAFF	TGCAGTGCTAGGGAGTCAGGGCGGGTGAACACTGAAGCTTTCTTT
TRBV12-3/TRBV12-4	TRBJ2-1	-	-	CASSFGGHEQFF	TGTGCCAGCAGTTTTGGGGGTCATGAGCAGTTCTTC
TRBV6-2/TRBV6-3	TRBJ1-2	few	-	CASSYSPAGPISYGYTF	TGTGCCAGCAGTTACTCTCCAGCCGGGCCCATTTCGTATGGCTACACCTTC
TRBV19	TRBJ1-1	-	-	CASSRRRLGSNTEAFF	TGTGCCAGTAGTAGGCGGAGGTTGGGGTCTAACACTGAAGCTTTCTTT
TRBV25-1	TRBJ2-5	-	-	CASSEYNTETQYF	TGTGCCAGCAGTGAATATAATACGGAGACCCAGTACTTC
TRBV4-1	TRBJ2-5	-	-	CASSQERQLQETQYF	TGCGCCAGCAGCCAAGAACGACAGCTTCAAGAGACCCAGTACTTC
TRBV27	TRBJ1-1	-	-	CASRTCRGTEAFF	TGTGCCAGCAGGACCTGCAGGGGAACTGAAGCTTTCTTT
TRBV20-1	TRBJ2-7	few	TRBD2	CSARVLAGGVDEQYF	TGCAGTGCTAGAGTGCTAGCGGGGGGGGTGGACGAGCAGTACTTC
TRBV28	TRBJ1-5	-	-	CASSLWDDSNQPQHF	TGTGCCAGCAGTCTCTGGGACGATAGCAATCAGCCCCAGCATTTT
TRBV20-1	TRBJ2-5	-	TRBD1	CSAPGQPPEPQYF	TGCAGTGCCCCGGGACAGCCCCCCGAGCCCCAGTACTTC
TRBV7-3	TRBJ2-5	few	-	CASSTRVDETQYF	TGTGCCAGCAGCACCCGGGTGGATGAGACCCAGTACTTC
TRBV12-3/TRBV12-4	TRBJ2-5	few	-	CASKGRADLLQETQYF	TGTGCCAGCAAAGGACGGGCAGACCTACTTCAAGAGACCCAGTACTTC
TRBV28	TRBJ2-5	few	-	CASNRPGPPQETQYF	TGTGCCAGCAACCGCCCGGGGCCTCCCCAAGAGACCCAGTACTTC
TRBV4-3	TRBJ2-1	-	TRBD2	CASSQNSAGASYNEQFF	TGCGCCAGCAGTCAAAATTCAGCGGGGGCGTCCTACAATGAGCAGTTCTTC
TRBV2	TRBJ1-5	-	-	CAGKQDFNQPQHF	TGTGCCGGAAAGCAGGATTTCAATCAGCCCCAGCATTTT
TRBV24-1	TRBJ2-7	-	-	CATSDSVHYEQYF	TGTGCCACCAGTGATTCGGTCCATTACGAGCAGTACTTC
TRBV7-2	TRBJ2-5	-	TRBD2	CASSSRGGPVETQYF	TGTGCCAGCAGCTCCCGCGGGGGGCCGGTAGAGACCCAGTACTTC